The 28 T cell receptor beta chains in this list originate from one sample, sequenced in a study of cytomegalovirus exposure and HLA in healthy donors. Vbeta (60) and Jbeta (13) primers were used in the PCR. Assay: immunoSEQ multiplex PCR; the TCRdb copy retains only in-frame clones and omits some. This sample has 70,000 or so clones, with 80% to 90% found just once. The sample comprised PBMCs. These TCRs come from a woman in her 30s in good health and CMV-seronegative.

The rearrangement links TRBV6-1 to TRBJ2-4, with D possibly matching TRBD1 (7 bases). This CDR3 region has 14 residues. CDR1 and CDR2 from the germline V gene are MNHNS and SASEGT. V lost 6 bases to trimming and J lost 6 bases, with 15 bases between them. The CDR3 here is CASRTEGAGNIQYF. CDR3 DNA: TGTGCCAGCAGAACGGAGGGGGCAGGAAACATTCAGTACTTC.

This clone has more than one count but fewer than ten. V gene TRBV5-1 combines with J gene TRBJ1-4; 9 bases are a match to TRBD1. Looked up from germline, CDR1 is SGHRS and CDR2 is YFSETQ. V lost 2 bases to trimming and J lost 6 bases; unmatched junction nucleotides: 2. The CDR3 runs to 14 residues. The CDR3 DNA sequence: TGCGCCAGCAGCTTTGGGGACAGGGATGAAAAACTGTTTTTT. This translates into CASSFGDRDEKLFF.

This chain uses TRBV4-1 with TRBJ1-2; 9 nucleotides match TRBD1. Unmatched junction bases numbered 13, after V lost 4 bases and J lost 7 bases. This CDR3 is 16 amino acids long. Germline V lookup: CDR1 MGHRA, CDR2 YSYEKL. CDR3 amino acids: CASSPEAQGANSGYTF. The CDR3 DNA is TGCGCCAGCAGCCCGGAGGCACAGGGGGCTAACAGTGGCTACACCTTC.

This clone was detected a few times. The chain joins TRBV4-1 to TRBJ2-3; D is perhaps TRBD1 (5 bases). V dropped 4 bases and J dropped 0 bases, with 11 bases sitting between them. Germline CDR1 is MGHRA and CDR2 is YSYEKL. The CDR3 is 15 residues long. The CDR3 is CASSRQSASTDTQYF. The CDR3 DNA is TGCGCCAGCAGCCGACAGTCGGCTAGCACAGATACGCAGTATTTT.

The genes are TRBV4-3 and TRBJ1-5; unclear D gene. The germline CDR1 and CDR2 sequences are LGHNA and YSLEER. This CDR3 has 13 amino acids. V gave up 0 bases and J gave up 6 bases, with 6 bases separating them. The CDR3 protein is CASSQDLGQPQHF. The CDR3 region has the DNA TGCGCCAGCAGCCAAGATCTCGGTCAGCCCCAGCATTTT.

This chain joins TRBV7-9 and TRBJ2-7, with 10 positions matching TRBD1. CDR3 size: 16 residues. The germline V gene encodes CDR1 SEHNR and CDR2 FQNEAQ (reference sequence). With 4 bases clipped from V and 1 base from J, the junction kept 7 bases outside the gene matches. This CDR3 is CASSSPWTGGSYEQYF. CDR3 DNA sequence: TGTGCCAGCAGCTCCCCCTGGACAGGGGGATCCTACGAGCAGTACTTC.

The V call is TRBV5-6, the J call TRBJ1-2, with D possibly matching TRBD1 (5 bases). Germline CDR1 reads SGHDT; CDR2 reads YYEEEE. CDR3 length: 11 residues. The V end was cut by 3 bases, the J end by 8 bases, with 8 bases between. The CDR3 sequence: CASSSRGGYTF. The DNA of the CDR3 is TGTGCCAGCAGCTCTCGGGGGGGCTACACCTTC.

The chain has TRBV28 and TRBJ1-1; D not resolved. Germline V CDR1 and CDR2: MDHEN, SYDVKM. There are 14 residues in the CDR3. The V end was cut by 3 bases, the J end by 1 base, with 9 bases between. This chain's CDR3 is CASSFAQENTEAFF. The CDR3, as DNA: TGTGCCAGCAGTTTCGCCCAGGAGAACACTGAAGCTTTCTTT.

This clone came up once. The chain has TRBV27 and TRBJ2-1, with TRBD1 as a possible D gene (5 bases). The ends were cut back, 6 bases at V and 16 bases at J, with 22 bases in the middle. This CDR3 region has 13 residues. Per the germline V gene, CDR1 is MNHEY and CDR2 is SMNVEV (reference sequence). DNA of the CDR3: TGTGCCAGCAGACTAAGGTGGGTAAGGGGCCAATTCTTC. As protein: CASRLRWVRGQFF.

Comment on this clone: Compared with germline, one end of the junction differs, possibly owing to a read error. J is TRBJ2-1 and V is TRBV30; D is possibly TRBD2 (6 bases). Germline-derived CDR1 and CDR2 are GTSNPN and SVGIG (reference sequence). The CDR3 spans 11 residues. CDR3 coding DNA: TGTGCCTGGAGCGCCCCCGGGACTTCCCTCTTC. Translated: CAWSAPGTSLF.

V gene TRBV2 combines with J gene TRBJ2-7, with D possibly being TRBD2 (7 bases). CDR3 length: 15 residues. Germline loops: CDR1 SNHLY, CDR2 FYNNEI. The V end lost 7 bases, the J end lost 4 bases, and 20 bases lay between the germline ends. The CDR3 DNA reads as TGTGCCAGCATCGAGGGGGGTACTAGCGCATACGAGCAGTACTTC. It yields the protein CASIEGGTSAYEQYF.

The J gene is TRBJ2-5, the V gene TRBV5-3; the D is unclear. TRBV5-3 counts as an open reading frame of uncertain function. This CDR3 spans 15 amino acids. V dropped 0 bases and J dropped 2 bases, with 11 bases sitting between them. CDR3: CARSLDSNLQETQYF. CDR3 in DNA: TGTGCCAGAAGCTTGGACAGCAACCTTCAAGAGACCCAGTACTTC.

The chain joins TRBV4-3 to TRBJ2-7; 9 bases fit TRBD2. V lost 4 bases and J lost 4; bases outside the gene matches: 8. Germline V gene sequence: CDR1 LGHNA, CDR2 YSLEER. The CDR3 loop spans 15 amino acids. CDR3 bases: TGCGCCAGCAGCCCCCGACTAGCGGCCGATTACGAGCAGTACTTC. Amino acids: CASSPRLAADYEQYF.

The rearrangement links TRBV7-3 to TRBJ2-3; TRBD2 agrees at 16 bases. The CDR3 runs to 16 residues. Germline CDR1 reads SGHTA; CDR2 reads FQGTGA. Unmatched junction bases numbered 2, after V lost 5 bases and J lost 3 bases. This chain's CDR3 is CASSPGLAGGTDTQYF. DNA of the CDR3: TGTGCCAGCAGCCCGGGACTAGCGGGAGGGACAGATACGCAGTATTTT.

To note about this clone: The junction shows a germline mismatch at one end, possibly a read error. This chain uses TRBV7-7 with TRBJ2-5; D not resolved. This CDR3 is built from 11 residues. Per germline, CDR1 SSHAT and CDR2 FNYEAQ (reference sequence). In nucleotides, the CDR3 is TGTGCTAGCAGTCCCGGGGAGACCCAGTACTTC. It specifies CASSPGETQYF.

This clone was picked up one time. The chain employs TRBV29-1 and TRBJ2-1, with D unresolved. This CDR3 has 14 amino acids. The V and J ends lost 5 bases and 0 bases respectively, with 11 bases between them. Germline V lookup: CDR1 SQVTM, CDR2 ANQGSEA. CDR3 sequence (DNA): TGCAGCGTTCGGCGGTCGAGCTCCTACAATGAGCAGTTCTTC. It translates to CSVRRSSSYNEQFF.

V usage is TRBV6-5 and J usage is TRBJ2-7, with D tentatively TRBD2 (5 bases). Germline V lookup: CDR1 MNHEY, CDR2 SVGAGI. V shed 5 bases and J shed 3 bases, with 14 bases lying between them. This CDR3 spans 14 amino acids. CDR3 coding DNA: TGTGCCAGCAGTGTACGGACTGGTAACTACGAGCAGTACTTC. The encoded protein is CASSVRTGNYEQYF.

This chain connects TRBV7-2 to TRBJ1-1, with 9 bases fitting TRBD1. Germline assignment: CDR1 SGHTA and CDR2 FQGNSA. The CDR3 loop spans 15 amino acids. V lost 3 bases, J lost 1 base, and 3 bases stayed unmatched. CDR3 nucleotides: TGTGCCAGCAGCTTGGACAGGGGTGGGAACACTGAAGCTTTCTTT. The encoded protein is CASSLDRGGNTEAFF. The whole variable domain, filled in from reference TRBV7-2 and TRBJ1-1, reads GAGVSQSPSNKVTEKGKDVELRCDPISGHTALYWYRQSLGQGLEFLIYFQGNSAPDKSGLPSDRFSAERTGGSVSTLTIQRTQQEDSAVYLCASSLDRGGNTEAFFGQGTRLTVV.

The rearrangement joins TRBV4-3 to TRBJ1-5; the D gene is possibly TRBD1 (6 bases). This CDR3 is 15 amino acids long. Germline lookup yields CDR1 LGHNA and CDR2 YSLEER. With 0 bases removed from V and 5 bases from J, the gap between germline ends came to 11 bases. The CDR3 loop reads CASSQDRGGHQPQHF. The CDR3 DNA follows: TGCGCCAGCAGCCAAGATAGGGGGGGCCATCAGCCCCAGCATTTT.

The chain couples TRBV7-2 to TRBJ2-7; 7 bases agree with TRBD1. The germline CDR1 and CDR2 sequences are SGHTA and FQGNSA. The CDR3 is made up of 15 amino acids. The J segment lost 2 bases and the V segment lost 5 bases, leaving 9 bases of the junction unmatched. The CDR3 spells CASSRHIDRAYEQYF. DNA for the CDR3: TGTGCCAGCAGCCGCCATATAGACAGGGCCTACGAGCAGTACTTC.

The rearrangement joins TRBV9 to TRBJ2-5; the match to TRBD2 covers 8 bases. The J call may be faulty, since TRBJ2-7 better matches the DNA end. The V gene's germline CDR1 is SGDLS and CDR2 YYNGEE. The CDR3 is 15 residues long. CDR3 in DNA: TGTGCCAGCAGCATCTCGAGCGGGAGAAGCTACGAGCAGTACTTC. Translated, it gives CASSISSGRSYEQYF.

This chain links TRBV27 with TRBJ2-1; 8 bases fit TRBD2. Germline V gene lookup returns CDR1 MNHEY and CDR2 SMNVEV (reference sequence). Trimming at V came to 5 bases and at J to 2 bases, leaving 5 bases not matched to a gene. The CDR3 totals 15 residues. CDR3 sequence: CASSAAGGPYNEQFF. In DNA, the CDR3 is TGTGCCAGCAGTGCCGCGGGGGGTCCCTACAATGAGCAGTTCTTC.

This clone appeared once. V gene TRBV7-8 combines with J gene TRBJ2-2, with TRBD1 as a possible D gene (6 bases). Germline lookup yields CDR1 SGHVS and CDR2 FQNEAQ. V lost 3 bases and J 4 bases, leaving 9 bases between the germline ends. The CDR3 covers 14 residues. The CDR3 DNA reads TGTGCCAGCAGCTTTCAAGGGGGCACCGGGGAGCTGTTTTTT. Protein: CASSFQGGTGELFF. Combining the CDR3 with reference TRBV7-8 and TRBJ2-2 gives the whole variable domain GAGVSQSPRYKVAKRGQDVALRCDPISGHVSLFWYQQALGQGPEFLTYFQNEAQLDKSGLPSDRFFAERPEGSVSTLKIQRTQQEDSAVYLCASSFQGGTGELFFGEGSRLTVL.

The chain employs TRBV5-6 and TRBJ2-5, with D unclear. V lost 2 bases and J 2 bases, leaving 13 bases between the germline ends. The germline V gene encodes CDR1 SGHDT and CDR2 YYEEEE. This CDR3 contains 15 residues. CDR3: CASSFGQASQETQYF. CDR3 sequence (DNA): TGTGCCAGCAGCTTCGGCCAGGCTTCTCAAGAGACCCAGTACTTC.

The rearrangement links TRBV6-5 to TRBJ2-7, with TRBD2 matching over 7 bases. Germline CDR1 MNHEY, CDR2 SVGAGI. After removal of 0 bases from V and 3 bases from J, the junction contained 5 bases not matched to a gene. The CDR3 consists of 15 residues. The CDR3 loop reads CASSYSGGYDYEQYF. In nucleotides, the CDR3 is TGTGCCAGCAGTTACTCGGGGGGGTACGACTACGAGCAGTACTTC.

V is TRBV19 and J is TRBJ1-6, with D possibly matching TRBD1 (6 bases). The CDR3 is 13 residues long. The V end lost 5 bases, the J end lost 9 bases, and 11 bases lay between the germline ends. The germline gives CDR1 LNHDA, CDR2 SQIVND (reference sequence). CDR3 sequence reads: CASSPRGGSPLHF. The CDR3 DNA reads as TGTGCCAGTAGTCCGAGGGGGGGTTCACCCCTCCACTTT. Using reference TRBV19 and TRBJ1-6 for the parts outside the CDR3, the full variable domain is DGGITQSPKYLFRKEGQNVTLSCEQNLNHDAMYWYRQDPGQGLRLIYYSQIVNDFQKGDIAEGYSVSREKKESFPLTVTSAQKNPTAFYLCASSPRGGSPLHFGNGTRLTVT.

The rearrangement uses TRBV6-6 and TRBJ1-4, with 8 nucleotides matching TRBD1. With V trimmed by 2 bases and J by 8 bases, 10 bases remained unmatched. There are 16 residues in the CDR3. The germline V gene has CDR1 MNHNY and CDR2 SVGAGI (reference sequence). CDR3: CASSYRMDRVGEKLFF. CDR3 coding DNA: TGTGCCAGCAGTTACCGGATGGACAGGGTTGGCGAAAAACTGTTTTTT.

The V gene is TRBV19, the J gene TRBJ1-4; 7 bases are shared with TRBD1. J was trimmed by 5 bases and V by 5 bases; bases with no gene match: 8. The CDR3 is made up of 15 amino acids. CDR1 is LNHDA and CDR2 is SQIVND in the germline V gene (reference sequence). The CDR3 here is CASSSRDSWNEKLFF. CDR3 sequence (DNA): TGTGCCAGTAGTTCTAGGGACAGTTGGAATGAAAAACTGTTTTTT.